The 5 T cell receptor beta chains reported below all come from one sample, sequenced in a study of blood T cell repertoires in COVID-19. Assay: immunoSEQ multiplex PCR; the TCRdb copy retains only in-frame clones and omits some. The sample lists around 170,000 clones; approximately 79% were seen once. The material sequenced was peripheral blood. These receptors were collected from a woman older than 75 with acute or convalescent COVID-19.

This chain uses TRBV7-3 with TRBJ2-3; a possible D gene is TRBD1 (6 bases). CDR3 size: 14 residues. V lost 4 bases and J 3 bases, leaving 11 bases between the germline ends. The germline CDR1 and CDR2 sequences are SGHTA and FQGTGA. The CDR3 coding sequence is TGTGCCAGCAGCTCGGGACATAGTACAGATACGCAGTATTTT. It is translated as CASSSGHSTDTQYF.

This clone was recorded only once. This chain links TRBV9 with TRBJ1-4, with 9 bases fitting TRBD1. CDR1 and CDR2 from the germline V gene are SGDLS and YYNGEE. J gave up 8 bases and V 4 bases, and 9 bases lay outside the gene matches. The CDR3 covers 15 residues. CDR3: CASSPQGQGIEKLFF. DNA of the CDR3: TGTGCCAGCAGCCCACAGGGACAGGGTATCGAAAAACTGTTTTTT.

This clone was seen more than once but under ten times. The rearrangement joins TRBV19 to TRBJ2-2; D gene unclear. CDR3 size: 14 residues. Germline-derived CDR1 and CDR2 are LNHDA and SQIVND (reference sequence). Trimming removed 11 bases from V and 2 bases from J, with 15 bases in between. The CDR3 DNA reads as TGTGCCGTGTCCCCCTCTTTAAACACCGGGGAGCTGTTTTTT. Its protein is CAVSPSLNTGELFF.

The chain employs TRBV5-1 and TRBJ2-5, with 11 positions matching TRBD1. CDR3 length: 15 amino acids. CDR1 and CDR2 (germline): SGHRS, YFSETQ. Trimming took 2 bases from V and 1 from J; bases not matched to a gene: 1. The CDR3 spells CASSFGTGGQETQYF. In DNA, the CDR3 is TGCGCCAGCAGCTTCGGGACAGGGGGCCAAGAGACCCAGTACTTC. The full variable domain, completed using reference TRBV5-1 and TRBJ2-5, is KAGVTQTPRYLIKTRGQQVTLSCSPISGHRSVSWYQQTPGQGLQFLFEYFSETQRNKGNFPGRFSGRQFSNSRSEMNVSTLELGDSALYLCASSFGTGGQETQYFGPGTRLLVL.

J is TRBJ1-2 and V is TRBV10-3; 11 positions agree with TRBD1. The V gene end was trimmed by 3 bases and the J gene end by 8 bases; junction bases not matched to a gene: 11. The CDR3 runs to 16 residues. Germline CDR1 is ENHRY and CDR2 is SYGVKD. CDR3 coding DNA: TGTGCCATCAGTGAAAGTACCGGACAGGGGGCGCGGGGCTACACCTTC. This sequence encodes CAISESTGQGARGYTF.